This paragraph reports one T cell receptor (beta chain). The antigen it recognizes is unknown. No base-level quality is on record; no much larger clone is a single base apart. The sample is drawn from a study of human T cells and chemical hapten exposure (dated by TCRdb to the early 2020s). With regard to the full study: For sensitization, 2% DPC in acetone was applied to a 2 cm by 2 cm area of upper inner arm skin. Weekly therapeutic DPC doses were additionally applied to the scalp of patients throughout the roughly 25-week study period. Patch tests used Finn chambers with 0.01% DPC on the upper back, scored after 6 days by International Contact Dermatitis Research Group standards. Most of the patients in the cohort were female, and the cohort covered alopecia areata with under or over 50% scalp involvement, alopecia totalis and alopecia universalis. The libraries were sequenced as a pool, and the TCR yield per sample differed mostly because of small variations in library volumes within the pool. This study followed changes in the peripheral blood TCR repertoire in vivo during primary and secondary sensitization of alopecia patients to the hapten diphenylcyclopropenone (DPC). Patient blood was sampled pre-sensitization (week 0) and at 2, 6 and about 24 weeks after DPC sensitization. Approximately 28 alopecia patients provided blood for TCR sequencing at one to four time points (pre-sensitization, 2, 6 and 24 weeks). From each blood RNA sample, both TCR alpha and TCR beta chains were sequenced.

Read against the paper, the sample's time point label means: pre-sensitization, week 0. The treatment or condition label, read with the paper, signifies: therapeutic diphenylcyclopropenone sensitization with weekly scalp DPC. Unfractionated whole blood was collected in Tempus Blood RNA tubes, and total RNA was extracted from that blood. Blood at each patch-test visit was drawn before the patch test was applied. Patients were considered eligible if aged 18 to 70, diagnosed with alopecia and deemed suitable for DPC therapy, and patients were excluded if pregnant. There are 12 amino acids in the CDR3, from cysteine to phenylalanine inclusive. Only the CDR3 part of the read is kept: 36 bases, read in frame from the first base. CDR1 and CDR2 are read off the germline V gene as MDHEN and SYDVKM. Trimming takes 7 bases from V and 10 bases from J, and the germline ends sit 16 bases apart. What the work shows at the level of the full study, not this receptor alone: Expanded TCRs formed significantly more large CDR3 similarity clusters than pre-sensitization or healthy control sets, consistent with antigen-driven responses. Because all patients had alopecia, a presumed autoimmune disease, the immune response of the patients might differ from that of healthy individuals. A positive correlation was found between the number of PT1 expanded TCRs and patch test score, with significance reached at thresholds 8, 16 and 32 but not 4. Repeated subsampling changed both the strength of the expansion versus patch-test correlation and the threshold at which the correlation became significant. DPC sensitization did not change how many TCRs were above 1 in 1000 frequency, and no evidence was found of alterations in global repertoire structure.

Libraries were prepared through RACE. TCRdb names NextSeq 500 as the instrument used. Library preparation attached unique molecular identifiers to individual cDNA molecules for quantitative, reproducible TCR counting. Per the authors' processing: The median number of TCRs per sample was some 100,000, ranging from roughly 20,000 to 700,000. V, J and CDR3 annotation of the TCR reads was carried out using the Decombinator software suite. For PS versus PT1 abundance plots, all samples were subsampled to the same number of TCRs (28,000). TCRs were defined as expanded if absent before sensitization and observed at least eight times at the 2-week time point. TCRdb redid the processing of the public reads, applying fastp at Q25 and MiXCR, and retained in-frame beta chains. Every entry covers one CDR3 protein and lists the most common genes and DNA from its rows. V and J calls and clone size were set by TCRdb, not the authors. The sample records tens of thousands of distinct CDR3 sequences, 10% of which are singletons. About 28% of the sample is held by the ten biggest clonotypes.

The input for sequencing was whole blood, taken in connection with sensitization to the hapten diphenylcyclopropenone (DPC). The TCR sequence derives from a man aged 50-59 years with alopecia areata. Some clones in this sample may be carry-over from other donors' samples. The chain was built from TRBV28 and TRBJ1-1; TRBD1 is perhaps the D gene, given 5 matching bases. CDR3 reads: CASNFPLGGAFF. The nucleotide sequence is given as TGTGCCAGCAACTTTCCGTTGGGGGGAGCTTTCTTT.